This T cell receptor (beta chain) was sequenced for a study of OX40 agonist ivuxolimab in advanced cancers. Data came from immunoSEQ multiplex PCR; TCRdb stores just in-frame clones and leaves some out. The data contain about 52,000 clones, roughly 80% of them singletons. CDR1 is MGHDK and CDR2 is SYGVNS in the germline V gene. The V end lost 4 bases, the J end lost 4 bases, and 18 bases lay between the germline ends. The CDR3 is 16 residues long. The TCR comes from an adult with an advanced solid tumor such as melanoma, head and neck, liver or kidney cancer. The V and J genes are TRBV25-1 and TRBJ2-3; weak D call: TRBD2 (6 bases). Sequenced here: CD4+ or CD8+ T cells sorted from blood, sampled in a trial of the OX40 agonist ivuxolimab. The CDR3 reads CASSAARVGGSDTQYF. The DNA for the CDR3 is TGTGCCAGCAGTGCCGCGCGGGTCGGGGGTTCAGATACGCAGTATTTT. The whole variable domain, filled in from reference TRBV25-1 and TRBJ2-3, reads EADIYQTPRYLVIGTGKKITLECSQTMGHDKMYWYQQDPGMELHLIHYSYGVNSTEKGDLSSESTVSRIRTEHFPLTLESARPSHTSQYLCASSAARVGGSDTQYFGPGTRLTVL.